This T cell receptor beta chain was identified during a study of CD8+ T cells in alopecia areata. Indicated treatment: oral pan-JAK inhibitor, 5-10 mg twice daily. The length of the CDR3 is 13 residues. V lost 6 bases, J lost 0 bases, and 9 bases lay in between. Germline CDR1 and CDR2: SGHNT and YYREEE (reference sequence). Extracted RNA was reverse transcribed into cDNA, the sequencing template. Profiling relied on immunoSEQ multiplex PCR, and the TCRdb table lists in-frame clones only, not all of them. The sample lists 200,000 to 250,000 clones; around 66% were seen once. The starting material was CD4+ T cells sorted from blood, obtained at week 4, from a patient treated with tofacitinib. The V call is TRBV5-4, the J call TRBJ2-5, with D perhaps assigned TRBD1 or TRBD2 (5 bases each). The receptor comes from a human donor with alopecia areata. The CDR3 is CASTPGHQETQYF. The DNA of the CDR3 is TGTGCCAGCACCCCGGGACACCAAGAGACCCAGTACTTC.